One and the same sample provided the 18 T cell receptor beta chains below, sequenced in a study of neurological immune-mediated disorders (dated by TCRdb to the late 2010s). The library was built by means of 5' RACE. Sequencing took place on an Illumina HiSeq 2500. The public reads were quality trimmed at Q25 with fastp and then assembled into clones with MiXCR by TCRdb, keeping productive beta chains. Each entry is one CDR3 protein sequence, shown with its most common DNA and genes. In this sample the table shows roughly 56,000 distinct CDR3 sequences, around 10% of which occur a single time. The top ten constitute over 1.5% of the sample. The sequenced sample was PBMCs. These receptors originate from a man in his fifties or sixties in good health.

Ten or more counts support this clonotype. The chain combines TRBV7-2 with TRBJ2-5; D could derive from TRBD1 or TRBD2 (5 bases each). Germline V gene sequence: CDR1 SGHTA, CDR2 FQGNSA. This CDR3 is built from 14 residues. The V and J ends lost 7 bases and 7 bases respectively, with 19 bases between them. The CDR3 loop reads CASIWGRSEGTQYF. CDR3 DNA sequence: TGTGCCAGCATCTGGGGCCGGAGCGAGGGGACCCAGTACTTC.

This clonotype was detected ten times or more. V is TRBV2 and J is TRBJ1-2; 9 bases are a match to TRBD1. CDR3 length: 15 amino acids. V lost 6 bases, J lost 6 bases, and 11 bases stayed unmatched. The germline gives CDR1 SNHLY, CDR2 FYNNEI. Here the CDR3 DNA reads TGTGCCAGCAGAAGGATGGGACAGGGATTTGATGGCTACACCTTC. Translation gives CASRRMGQGFDGYTF.

This clonotype came up many times. The chain couples TRBV6-5 to TRBJ1-5; D is undetermined. Trimming left V 6 bases short and J 1 base short, with 16 bases between. Germline CDR1 and CDR2: MNHEY and SVGAGI. The CDR3 sequence is 16 residues long. This CDR3 is CASSPLGRASNQPQHF. DNA for the CDR3: TGTGCCAGCAGCCCTCTGGGGAGGGCGAGCAATCAGCCCCAGCATTTT.

This clonotype was counted many times. The chain recombines TRBV7-2 with TRBJ1-1, with 7 nucleotides matching TRBD1. The CDR3 has 15 residues. Germline V gene lookup returns CDR1 SGHTA and CDR2 FQGNSA. The trim removed 5 bases at V and 4 bases at J, leaving 10 bases unmatched. The CDR3 DNA follows: TGTGCCAGCAGCCGTGGACAGGCTGGAGGCACTGAAGCTTTCTTT. It yields the protein CASSRGQAGGTEAFF. The full variable domain, its missing parts supplied by reference TRBV7-2 and TRBJ1-1, is GAGVSQSPSNKVTEKGKDVELRCDPISGHTALYWYRQSLGQGLEFLIYFQGNSAPDKSGLPSDRFSAERTGGSVSTLTIQRTQQEDSAVYLCASSRGQAGGTEAFFGQGTRLTVV.

This clonotype was detected many times. This rearrangement joins TRBV7-2 to TRBJ2-2, with TRBD1 as a possible D gene (5 bases). Germline lookup yields CDR1 SGHTA and CDR2 FQGNSA. V lost 4 bases to trimming and J lost 4 bases, with 13 bases between them. The CDR3 length is 15 residues. CDR3 protein: CASSSRTQTTGELFF. CDR3 bases: TGTGCCAGCAGCTCCCGGACACAAACCACCGGGGAGCTGTTTTTT.

This clonotype was counted ten times or more. V and J are TRBV7-2 and TRBJ2-7, with TRBD2 matching over 8 bases. V shed 4 bases, J shed 6 bases, and the junction held 11 bases outside the gene matches. CDR1 is SGHTA, CDR2 FQGNSA, per germline. The length of the CDR3 is 15 residues. In DNA, the CDR3 is TGTGCCAGCAGCTCCAGCGGTCGGGGGGGACTCGAGCAGTACTTC. Residues: CASSSSGRGGLEQYF.

This clonotype showed up many times. This sequence joins TRBV9 and TRBJ2-3; tentative D call: TRBD1 (5 bases). There are 16 residues in the CDR3. V was cut by 6 bases and J by 2 bases, with 19 bases left in between. Germline assignment: CDR1 SGDLS and CDR2 YYNGEE. The CDR3: CASNPRQGTSTDTQYF. CDR3 in DNA: TGTGCCAGCAACCCAAGGCAGGGAACCTCCACAGATACGCAGTATTTT.

This clonotype was recorded at least ten times. The chain is built from TRBV7-8 and TRBJ2-5, with D possibly being TRBD2 (5 bases). V lost 5 bases to trimming and J lost 6 bases, with 16 bases between them. This CDR3 has 14 residues. In germline, CDR1 is SGHVS, CDR2 FQNEAQ. The CDR3 DNA reads TGTGCCAGCAGCGAGAGAGCGGCTCCGCAGACCCAGTACTTC. This sequence encodes CASSERAAPQTQYF. The full variable domain, in which reference TRBV7-8 and TRBJ2-5 provide the parts outside the CDR3, is GAGVSQSPRYKVAKRGQDVALRCDPISGHVSLFWYQQALGQGPEFLTYFQNEAQLDKSGLPSDRFFAERPEGSVSTLKIQRTQQEDSAVYLCASSERAAPQTQYFGPGTRLLVL.

This clonotype was seen many times. This rearrangement joins TRBV12-3 or TRBV12-4 to TRBJ2-2, with D uncertain. Deletions cut 2 bases from V and 3 bases from J, with 4 bases between. This CDR3 comprises 13 residues. Written as DNA, the CDR3 is TGTGCCAGCAGTTTATCCTACACCGGGGAGCTGTTTTTT. Translating it yields CASSLSYTGELFF.

Many counts were recorded for this clonotype. This chain uses TRBV6-5 with TRBJ2-1; 12 nucleotides match TRBD1. Germline V gene data show CDR1 as MNHEY and CDR2 as SVGAGI. The CDR3 is 18 amino acids. V was pared by 8 bases and J by 0 bases, with 11 bases of the junction left unmatched. CDR3 in amino acids: CASLAGQGAKSSYNEQFF. The CDR3 region has the DNA TGTGCCAGCCTAGCGGGACAGGGGGCAAAGAGCTCCTACAATGAGCAGTTCTTC.

In this sample, this clonotype turned up many times. The chain links TRBV12-3 or TRBV12-4 to TRBJ1-2; 7 bases match TRBD1. This CDR3 comprises 13 residues. With 5 bases clipped from V and 4 bases from J, the junction kept 4 bases outside the gene matches. The CDR3 loop reads CASSMGQIYGYTF. For the CDR3, the DNA is TGTGCCAGCAGTATGGGACAGATCTATGGCTACACCTTC.

This clonotype was detected many times. V is TRBV7-2 and J is TRBJ2-7; no clear D gene. CDR3 size: 13 residues. The V end lost 5 bases, the J end lost 6 bases, and 14 bases lay between the germline ends. From germline, CDR1 is SGHTA and CDR2 FQGNSA. CDR3: CASSPTGWGEQYF. CDR3 bases: TGTGCCAGCAGCCCGACCGGATGGGGCGAGCAGTACTTC.

This clonotype was counted a few times. The chain employs TRBV11-2 and TRBJ1-2; D gene uncertain. Germline assignment: CDR1 SGHAT and CDR2 FQNNGV. This CDR3 has 13 amino acids. V was pared by 0 bases and J by 2 bases, with 4 bases between. CDR3 bases: TGTGCCAGCAGCTTAGATACGAACTATGGCTACACCTTC. This codes for CASSLDTNYGYTF.

This clonotype showed up many times. The chain has TRBV20-1 and TRBJ1-3; TRBD1 matches 8 bases. V shed 5 bases and J 2 bases; nucleotides not matched to a gene: 5. Germline assignment: CDR1 DFQATT and CDR2 SNEGSKA (reference sequence). CDR3 length: 14 amino acids. CDR3 in amino acids: CSALDRGAGNTIYF. Here the CDR3 DNA reads TGCAGTGCTCTTGACAGGGGAGCTGGAAACACCATATATTTT.

This clonotype was recorded at least ten times. The chain is built from TRBV20-1 and TRBJ1-2; 7 bases align to TRBD1. Germline values: CDR1 DFQATT, CDR2 SNEGSKA (reference sequence). The CDR3 length is 14 residues. V gave up 6 bases and J gave up 1 base; unmatched junction bases: 8. CDR3 residues: CSAGDRVINYGYTF. In DNA form, the CDR3 reads TGCAGTGCAGGGGACAGAGTAATTAACTATGGCTACACCTTC.

This clonotype was seen repeatedly, ten times or more. This chain connects TRBV20-1 to TRBJ1-2; 8 bases agree with TRBD1. J was trimmed by 5 bases and V by 3 bases; bases with no gene match: 2. Germline CDR1 reads DFQATT; CDR2 reads SNEGSKA (reference sequence). The CDR3 is 12 residues long. CDR3 region: CSARTGAYGYTF. Written as DNA, the CDR3 is TGCAGTGCTAGGACAGGGGCTTATGGCTACACCTTC.

In this sample, this clonotype turned up many times. The J gene is TRBJ1-1, the V gene TRBV6-5; tentative D call: TRBD1 (5 bases). The CDR3 length is 13 residues. The ends were cut back, 7 bases at V and 1 base at J, with 10 bases in the middle. Germline V lookup: CDR1 MNHEY, CDR2 SVGAGI. The CDR3 reads CASTGTGNTEAFF. As DNA, the CDR3 is TGTGCCAGCACCGGAACAGGGAACACTGAAGCTTTCTTT.

This clonotype was recorded at least ten times. This chain joins TRBV7-2 and TRBJ1-5; no clear D. The CDR3 contains 13 residues. The V gene's germline CDR1 is SGHTA and CDR2 FQGNSA. The V end was cut by 5 bases, the J end by 6 bases, with 11 bases between. The CDR3, as DNA: TGTGCCAGCAGCAGGGATGTAGGTCAGCCCCAGCATTTT. It yields the protein CASSRDVGQPQHF. The full variable domain, its missing parts supplied by reference TRBV7-2 and TRBJ1-5, is GAGVSQSPSNKVTEKGKDVELRCDPISGHTALYWYRQSLGQGLEFLIYFQGNSAPDKSGLPSDRFSAERTGGSVSTLTIQRTQQEDSAVYLCASSRDVGQPQHFGDGTRLSIL.